Below, 9 T cell receptor beta chains from the same sample are listed, as sequenced in a study of cytomegalovirus exposure and HLA in healthy donors. The PCR employed 60 Vbeta primers together with 13 Jbeta primers. Here immunoSEQ multiplex PCR was the method, and the copy in TCRdb shows in-frame clones only, minus some. The sample includes around 170,000 clones, around 80% of them seen just once. The specimen was PBMCs. Source of these receptors: a man aged 18 to 30 in good health and CMV-seronegative.

The rearrangement uses TRBV15 and TRBJ2-7, with 9 bases fitting TRBD1. V lost 8 bases and J lost 4; bases outside the gene matches: 12. CDR3 size: 15 residues. Germline lookup yields CDR1 LNHNV and CDR2 YYDKDF (reference sequence). CDR3 sequence: CATRHFGTGSYEQYF. The CDR3 coding sequence is TGTGCCACCCGTCACTTCGGGACAGGGTCGTACGAGCAGTACTTC.

V and J are TRBV2 and TRBJ1-1; 7 positions agree with TRBD1. V shed 6 bases and J 2 bases; nucleotides not matched to a gene: 9. There are 15 residues in the CDR3. In germline, CDR1 is SNHLY, CDR2 FYNNEI. The CDR3 is CASRPRQGFNTEAFF. CDR3 DNA: TGTGCCAGCAGACCGAGACAGGGCTTCAACACTGAAGCTTTCTTT.

The V and J genes are TRBV30 and TRBJ2-1, with 11 bases matching TRBD2. Germline V gives CDR1 GTSNPN, CDR2 SVGIG (reference sequence). Unmatched junction bases numbered 6, after V lost 0 bases and J lost 8 bases. The CDR3 covers 15 residues. The CDR3 region is CAWSVRSGGADEQFF. The DNA of the CDR3 is TGTGCCTGGAGTGTTCGTAGCGGGGGGGCCGATGAGCAGTTCTTC.

This clone was seen only once. The genes are TRBV18 and TRBJ2-7; D unclear. This CDR3 is built from 14 residues. Germline V gene lookup returns CDR1 KGHSH and CDR2 LQKENI. V lost 6 bases and J 2 bases, leaving 14 bases between the germline ends. This chain's CDR3 is CASSQTPTTYEQYF. The CDR3 nucleotides read TGTGCCAGCTCTCAGACTCCAACCACCTACGAGCAGTACTTC.

V gene TRBV19 combines with J gene TRBJ2-3, with TRBD2 matching 14 bases. The germline CDR1 and CDR2 sequences are LNHDA and SQIVND (reference sequence). The V segment lost 5 bases and the J segment 4 bases; nucleotides outside the gene matches: 2. This CDR3 has 15 amino acids. CDR3 DNA: TGTGCCAGTAGTCGGACTAGCGGGAGGCCAGATACGCAGTATTTT. It is translated as CASSRTSGRPDTQYF.

J is TRBJ1-2 and V is TRBV5-4; 8 bases line up with TRBD1. This CDR3 has 17 residues. With 0 bases clipped from V and 5 bases from J, the junction kept 12 bases outside the gene matches. Germline V gives CDR1 SGHNT, CDR2 YYREEE (reference sequence). The CDR3 DNA follows: TGTGCCAGCAGCTTGGATAGTCAGGGGGCGAGTATATATGGCTACACCTTC. Translation: CASSLDSQGASIYGYTF.

V and J are TRBV21-1 and TRBJ1-6. TRBV21-1 is deemed a pseudogene. The CDR3 sequence is 19 residues long. The CDR3 spells CASSKGAGEAGAYNSPLHF. The CDR3 DNA is TGTGCCAGCAGCAAAGGGGCAGGGGAAGCGGGGGCTTATAATTCACCCCTCCACTTT.

The chain joins TRBV6-6 to TRBJ1-6; D is perhaps TRBD1 (6 bases). Germline V CDR1 and CDR2: MNHNY, SVGAGI (reference sequence). This CDR3 region has 15 residues. V dropped 6 bases and J dropped 5 bases, with 14 bases sitting between them. CDR3 amino acids: CASRGSGVNNSPLHF. The DNA for the CDR3 is TGTGCCAGCAGGGGGTCAGGGGTCAATAATTCACCCCTCCACTTT.

This clone is judged medium-sized. The chain couples TRBV12-1 to TRBJ2-3; TRBD1 reflects the table's D call only, with no check against the DNA. TRBV12-1 is noted as a pseudogene. The CDR3 contains 11 residues. CDR3: CASSKGDTQYF. CDR3 DNA sequence: TGTGCCAGCTCCAAGGGGGATACGCAGTATTTT.